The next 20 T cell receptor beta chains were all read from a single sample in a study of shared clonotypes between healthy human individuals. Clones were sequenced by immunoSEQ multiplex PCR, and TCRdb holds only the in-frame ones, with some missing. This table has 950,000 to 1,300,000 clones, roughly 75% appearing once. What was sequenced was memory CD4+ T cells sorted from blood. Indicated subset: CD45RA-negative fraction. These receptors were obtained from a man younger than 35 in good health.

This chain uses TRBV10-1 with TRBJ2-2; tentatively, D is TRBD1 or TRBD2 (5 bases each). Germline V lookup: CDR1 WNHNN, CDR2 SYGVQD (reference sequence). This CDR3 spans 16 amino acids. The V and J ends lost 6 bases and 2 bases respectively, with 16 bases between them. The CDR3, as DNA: TGCGCCAGCAGCCTAGAAGGGACCCTAAACACCGGGGAGCTGTTTTTT. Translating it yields CASSLEGTLNTGELFF.

CDR3 sequence (DNA): TGTGCCATCAGTGAGGCGGATTTTTACTATGGCTACACCTTC. Its translation: CAISEADFYYGYTF. V usage is TRBV10-3 and J usage is TRBJ1-2; D uncertain. V was pared by 2 bases and J by 3 bases, with 10 bases between. The CDR3 runs to 14 residues. Germline CDR1 is ENHRY and CDR2 is SYGVKD.

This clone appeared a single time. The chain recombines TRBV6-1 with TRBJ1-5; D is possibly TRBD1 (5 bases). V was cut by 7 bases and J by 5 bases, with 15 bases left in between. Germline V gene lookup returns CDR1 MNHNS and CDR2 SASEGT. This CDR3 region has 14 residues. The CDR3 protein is CASTFGGGDQPQHF. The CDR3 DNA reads TGTGCCAGCACCTTTGGGGGAGGGGATCAGCCCCAGCATTTT.

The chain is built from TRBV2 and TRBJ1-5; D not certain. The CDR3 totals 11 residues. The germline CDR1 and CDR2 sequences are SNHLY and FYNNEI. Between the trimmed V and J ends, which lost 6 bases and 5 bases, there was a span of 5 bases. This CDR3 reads CASRRDQPQHF. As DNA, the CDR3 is TGTGCCAGCAGGAGGGATCAGCCCCAGCATTTT.

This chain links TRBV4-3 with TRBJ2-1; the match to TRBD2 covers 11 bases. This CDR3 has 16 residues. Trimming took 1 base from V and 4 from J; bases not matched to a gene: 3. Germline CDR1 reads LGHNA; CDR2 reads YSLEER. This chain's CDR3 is CASSQVGTSGYNEQFF. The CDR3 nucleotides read TGCGCCAGCAGCCAAGTGGGGACTAGCGGATACAATGAGCAGTTCTTC.

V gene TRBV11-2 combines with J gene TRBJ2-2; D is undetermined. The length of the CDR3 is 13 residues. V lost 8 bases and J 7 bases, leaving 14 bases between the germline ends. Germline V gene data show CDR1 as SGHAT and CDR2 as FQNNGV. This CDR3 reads CASGRGLDGELFF. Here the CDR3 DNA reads TGTGCCAGCGGCCGCGGATTGGACGGGGAGCTGTTTTTT. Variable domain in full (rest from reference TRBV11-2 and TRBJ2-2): EAGVAQSPRYKIIEKRQSVAFWCNPISGHATLYWYQQILGQGPKLLIQFQNNGVVDDSQLPKDRFSAERLKGVDSTLKIQPAKLEDSAVYLCASGRGLDGELFFGEGSRLTVL.

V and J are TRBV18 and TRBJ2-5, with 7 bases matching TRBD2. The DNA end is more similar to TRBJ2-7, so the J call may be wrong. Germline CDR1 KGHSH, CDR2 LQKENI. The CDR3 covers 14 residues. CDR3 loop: CASSPPRLAGEQYF. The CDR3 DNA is TGTGCCAGCTCACCACCGAGACTAGCAGGCGAGCAGTACTTC.

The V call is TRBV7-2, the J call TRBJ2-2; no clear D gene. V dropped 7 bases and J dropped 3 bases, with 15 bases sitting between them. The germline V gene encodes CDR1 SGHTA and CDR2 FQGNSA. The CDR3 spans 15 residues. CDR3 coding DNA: TGTGCCAGCATCCGCCAGTATGGCGACACCGGGGAGCTGTTTTTT. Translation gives CASIRQYGDTGELFF.

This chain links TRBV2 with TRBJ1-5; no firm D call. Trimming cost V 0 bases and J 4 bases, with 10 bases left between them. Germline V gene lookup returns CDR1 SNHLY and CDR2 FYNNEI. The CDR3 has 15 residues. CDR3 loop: CASSEASSRNQPQHF. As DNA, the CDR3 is TGTGCCAGCAGTGAAGCATCGTCCCGAAATCAGCCCCAGCATTTT. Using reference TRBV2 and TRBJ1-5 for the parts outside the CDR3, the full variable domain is EPEVTQTPSHQVTQMGQEVILRCVPISNHLYFYWYRQILGQKVEFLVSFYNNEISEKSEIFDDQFSVERPDGSNFTLKIRSTKLEDSAMYFCASSEASSRNQPQHFGDGTRLSIL.

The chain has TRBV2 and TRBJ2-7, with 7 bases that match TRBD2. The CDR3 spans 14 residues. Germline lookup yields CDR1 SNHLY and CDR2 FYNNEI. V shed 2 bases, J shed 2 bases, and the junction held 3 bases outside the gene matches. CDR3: CASSEQRGAYEQYF. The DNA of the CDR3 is TGTGCCAGCAGTGAACAGCGGGGAGCCTACGAGCAGTACTTC. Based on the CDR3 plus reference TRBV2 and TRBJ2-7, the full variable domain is EPEVTQTPSHQVTQMGQEVILRCVPISNHLYFYWYRQILGQKVEFLVSFYNNEISEKSEIFDDQFSVERPDGSNFTLKIRSTKLEDSAMYFCASSEQRGAYEQYFGPGTRLTVT.

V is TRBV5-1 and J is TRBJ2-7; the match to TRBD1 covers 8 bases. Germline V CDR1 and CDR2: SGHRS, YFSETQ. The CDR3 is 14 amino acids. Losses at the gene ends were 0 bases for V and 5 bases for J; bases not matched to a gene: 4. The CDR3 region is CASSLARGPDEQYF. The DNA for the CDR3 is TGCGCCAGCAGCTTGGCCAGGGGGCCTGACGAGCAGTACTTC. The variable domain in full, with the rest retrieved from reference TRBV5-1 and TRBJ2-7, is KAGVTQTPRYLIKTRGQQVTLSCSPISGHRSVSWYQQTPGQGLQFLFEYFSETQRNKGNFPGRFSGRQFSNSRSEMNVSTLELGDSALYLCASSLARGPDEQYFGPGTRLTVT.

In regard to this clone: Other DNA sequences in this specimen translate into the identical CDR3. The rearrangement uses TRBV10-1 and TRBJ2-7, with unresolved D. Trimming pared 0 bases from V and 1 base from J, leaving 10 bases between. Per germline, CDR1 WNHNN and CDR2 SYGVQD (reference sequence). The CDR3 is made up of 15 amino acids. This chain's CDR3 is CASSESTLGSYEQYF. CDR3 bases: TGCGCCAGCAGTGAGTCGACTTTAGGTTCCTACGAGCAGTACTTC.

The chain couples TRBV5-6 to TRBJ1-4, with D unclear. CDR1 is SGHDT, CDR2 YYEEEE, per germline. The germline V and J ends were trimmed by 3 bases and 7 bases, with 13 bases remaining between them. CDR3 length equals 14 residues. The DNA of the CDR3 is TGTGCCAGCAGCTCGGGCGGCAGGCCTGAAAAACTGTTTTTT. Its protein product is CASSSGGRPEKLFF. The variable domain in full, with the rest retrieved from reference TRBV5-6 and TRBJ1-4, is DAGVTQSPTHLIKTRGQQVTLRCSPKSGHDTVSWYQQALGQGPQFIFQYYEEEERQRGNFPDRFSGHQFPNYSSELNVNALLLGDSALYLCASSSGGRPEKLFFGSGTQLSVL.

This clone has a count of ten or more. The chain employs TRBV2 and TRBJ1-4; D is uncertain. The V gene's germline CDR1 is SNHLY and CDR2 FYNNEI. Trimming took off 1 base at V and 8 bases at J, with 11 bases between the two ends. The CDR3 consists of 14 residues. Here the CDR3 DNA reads TGTGCCAGCAGTGAAGGGCAGTCCCGGGAAAAACTGTTTTTT. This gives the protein CASSEGQSREKLFF.

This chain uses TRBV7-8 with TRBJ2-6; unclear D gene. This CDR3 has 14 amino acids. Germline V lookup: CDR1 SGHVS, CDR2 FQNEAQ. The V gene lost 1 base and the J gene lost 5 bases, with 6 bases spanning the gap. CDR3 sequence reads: CASSLDLRANVLTF. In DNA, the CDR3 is TGTGCCAGCAGCTTAGATTTGAGGGCCAACGTCCTGACTTTC.

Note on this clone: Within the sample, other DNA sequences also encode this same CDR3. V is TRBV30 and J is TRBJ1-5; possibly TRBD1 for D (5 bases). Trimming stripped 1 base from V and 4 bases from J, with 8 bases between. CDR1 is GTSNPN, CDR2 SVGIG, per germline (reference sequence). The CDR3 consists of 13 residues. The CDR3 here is CAWSGGGNQPQHF. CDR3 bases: TGTGCCTGGAGTGGTGGGGGTAATCAGCCCCAGCATTTT.

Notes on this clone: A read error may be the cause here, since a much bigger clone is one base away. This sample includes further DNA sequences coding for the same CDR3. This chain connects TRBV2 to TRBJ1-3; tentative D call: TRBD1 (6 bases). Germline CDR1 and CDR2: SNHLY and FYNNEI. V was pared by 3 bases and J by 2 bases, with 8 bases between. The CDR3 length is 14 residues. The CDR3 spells CASSEAGAGNTIYF. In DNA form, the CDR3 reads TGTGCCAGCAGTGAGGCAGGGGCTGGAAACACCATATATTTT. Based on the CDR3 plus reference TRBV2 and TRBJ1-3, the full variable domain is EPEVTQTPSHQVTQMGQEVILRCVPISNHLYFYWYRQILGQKVEFLVSFYNNEISEKSEIFDDQFSVERPDGSNFTLKIRSTKLEDSAMYFCASSEAGAGNTIYFGEGSWLTVV.

CDR3 sequence: CASSFDATNTEAFF. Here the CDR3 DNA reads TGCGCCAGCAGCTTCGACGCAACCAACACTGAAGCTTTCTTT. The gene calls are TRBV5-1 and TRBJ1-1; D not certain. The CDR3 consists of 14 residues. The V end was cut by 2 bases, the J end by 2 bases, with 10 bases between. Germline loops: CDR1 SGHRS, CDR2 YFSETQ. The variable domain in full, completed from reference TRBV5-1 and TRBJ1-1, reads KAGVTQTPRYLIKTRGQQVTLSCSPISGHRSVSWYQQTPGQGLQFLFEYFSETQRNKGNFPGRFSGRQFSNSRSEMNVSTLELGDSALYLCASSFDATNTEAFFGQGTRLTVV.

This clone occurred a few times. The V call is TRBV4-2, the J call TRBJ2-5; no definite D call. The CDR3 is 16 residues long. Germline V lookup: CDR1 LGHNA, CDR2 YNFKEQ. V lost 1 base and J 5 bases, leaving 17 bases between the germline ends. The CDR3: CASSQGVIPNQETQYF. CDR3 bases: TGTGCCAGCAGCCAAGGTGTGATTCCAAATCAGGAGACCCAGTACTTC.

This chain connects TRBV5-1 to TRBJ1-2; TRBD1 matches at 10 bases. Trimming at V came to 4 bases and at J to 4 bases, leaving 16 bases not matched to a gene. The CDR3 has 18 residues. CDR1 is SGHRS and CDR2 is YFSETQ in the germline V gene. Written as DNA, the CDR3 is TGCGCCAGCAGCCCTACTCAATTGAGACAGGGGGCTAGCTATGGCTACACCTTC. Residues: CASSPTQLRQGASYGYTF. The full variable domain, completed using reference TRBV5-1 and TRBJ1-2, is KAGVTQTPRYLIKTRGQQVTLSCSPISGHRSVSWYQQTPGQGLQFLFEYFSETQRNKGNFPGRFSGRQFSNSRSEMNVSTLELGDSALYLCASSPTQLRQGASYGYTFGSGTRLTVV.